This record covers a single T cell receptor (beta chain). Its antigen is as yet unknown. The source of the sample is a study of cytomegalovirus exposure and HLA in healthy donors. PCR used 60 Vbeta primers and 13 Jbeta primers. The table came from immunoSEQ multiplex PCR; TCRdb's copy has only in-frame clones and leaves some out. The sample includes roughly 200,000 clones, 70% to 85% of them seen just once. Study-wide results and caveats: Several top significant clusters appeared, in a later analysis, to be linked to common viral pathogens. CMV serostatus stood as the only immune exposure information on hand. Some public TCRs appeared in many individuals, while most sequences were rare. Later on, a genetic analysis was performed. It linked a missense variant in DCLRE1C with V- and J-gene trimming of TCR beta.

The TCR sequence derives from a woman aged 55-69 years in good health and CMV-seropositive. The sample comprised PBMCs.

The CDR3 DNA is TGCGCCAGCAGCCTTCGCGGGGGGGCTGGAGATACGCAGTATTTT. This gives the protein CASSLRGGAGDTQYF. The chain has TRBV10-2 and TRBJ2-3; TRBD2 matches 9 bases. Per germline, CDR1 WSHSY and CDR2 SAAADI. After removal of 6 bases from V and 5 bases from J, the junction contained 9 bases not matched to a gene. The CDR3 is 15 amino acids.